The clone carrying this T cell receptor (beta chain) was picked up many times. Antigen specificity is unknown. This specimen belongs to a study of Graves' ophthalmopathy and Graves' hyperthyroidism. This CDR3 has 12 residues. The germline gives CDR1 SGHTA, CDR2 FQGNSA. The ends lost 5 bases at V and 7 bases at J; junction bases unmatched: 4. Amplified material comprised TCR beta CDR3 regions derived from RNA transcripts. Second-round multiplex PCR followed a first-round RT-PCR using HTBI primers. TCRdb reanalysed the multiplex PCR reads using MiXCR and keeps one entry per CDR3 protein. In the table there are about 550,000 distinct CDR3 sequences, under 45% of which are singletons. Study outcomes and limitations: Distinction of ophthalmopathy from stable hyperthyroidism by a 13-signature model reached approximately 90% sensitivity and roughly 81% specificity. Most expanded clonotypes in thyroid above 0.001 frequency also showed up in blood.

Sequencing input: peripheral blood or thyroid tissue (not recorded which). The chain recombines TRBV7-2 with TRBJ1-2; TRBD1 matches 7 bases. The TCR was taken from an adult man with Graves' hyperthyroidism. This chain's CDR3 is CASSQGDFGYTF. CDR3 nucleotide sequence: TGTGCCAGCAGCCAGGGGGATTTTGGCTACACCTTC.